This is a list of T cell receptor beta chains from one sample in a study of early T cells in non-severe SARS-CoV-2 infection. Via MiXCR, TCRdb re-called the 5' RACE reads, giving one row per CDR3 protein. This sample yields over 9,000 distinct CDR3 sequences, of which around 4.9% are seen a single time; over 8% belongs to the top ten. The sample was whole blood. The receptors originated from an adult who was a healthcare worker with PCR-confirmed SARS-CoV-2 infection or an uninfected control (not recorded which). The CDR3 runs from the conserved cysteine through the conserved F or W. A D gene is named only where the DNA matches it firmly. Part of the rows lack a size; the others show once, few, many or a class for expanded clones.

d_gene,abundance,j_gene,v_gene,len,CDR3nt,CDR3aa
.,.,TRBJ1-2,TRBV12-3/TRBV12-4,12,TGTGCCAGCAGTTATCTTCGTATGGGCTACACCTTC,CASSYLRMGYTF
.,.,TRBJ1-5,TRBV30,14,TGTGCCTGGAGTGCGGGGTTTTACAATCAGCCCCAGCATTTT,CAWSAGFYNQPQHF
TRBD2,many,TRBJ2-5,TRBV6-2/TRBV6-3,15,TGTGCCAGCAGTTACCTAGCGGGTTTGCAAGAGACCCAGTACTTC,CASSYLAGLQETQYF
.,many,TRBJ1-1,TRBV6-2/TRBV6-3,18,TGTGCCAGCAGTTACGTGCCGGGGACGGGCACGTCGTTGACTGAAGCTTTCTTT,CASSYVPGTGTSLTEAFF
.,medium-sized,TRBJ1-1,TRBV6-2/TRBV6-3,14,TGTGCCAGCAGTCCGGACGGGAAGACCACTGAAGCTTTCTTT,CASSPDGKTTEAFF
.,few,TRBJ2-7,TRBV7-9,14,TGTGCCAGCAGCTTAACGGCAGGGACCTACGAGCAGTACTTC,CASSLTAGTYEQYF
TRBD2,many,TRBJ2-5,TRBV20-1,16,TGCAGTGCTAGAGTAGCTGACGGGGGGGCCTGGGAGACCCAGTACTTC,CSARVADGGAWETQYF
.,many,TRBJ1-5,TRBV7-9,15,TGTGCCAGCAGCCATGGTTCAGGGACGGATCAGCCCCAGCATTTT,CASSHGSGTDQPQHF
.,many,TRBJ2-7,TRBV20-1,11,TGCAGTGCGCGTGCAGACTACGAGCAGTACTTC,CSARADYEQYF
.,many,TRBJ2-1,TRBV7-2,12,TGTGCCAGCAGCTCCGCCACCTTTGGGCTAGCGTTC,CASSSATFGLAF
.,many,TRBJ2-2,TRBV6-4,14,TGTGCCAGCAGTGACGGAGACAACACCGGGGAGCTGTTTTTT,CASSDGDNTGELFF
.,medium-sized,TRBJ1-4,TRBV7-6,12,TGTGCCAGCAGGAGTGTTGGTGAAAAACTGTTTTTT,CASRSVGEKLFF
.,.,TRBJ2-5,TRBV20-1,14,TGCAGTGCTAGCCAGGGGAGGGACCAAGAGACCCAGTACTTC,CSASQGRDQETQYF
.,.,TRBJ2-7,TRBV9,14,TGTGCCAGCAGCGTAGGAATAGACCGGTACGAGCAGTACTTC,CASSVGIDRYEQYF
TRBD1,few,TRBJ2-3,TRBV6-2/TRBV6-3,17,TGTGCCAGCAGTTACGACCGGACAGGCATTATCACAGATACGCAGTATTTT,CASSYDRTGIITDTQYF
.,many,TRBJ2-2,TRBV7-3,13,TGTGCCAGCAGCTTCGAGTTCACCGGGGAGCTGTTTTTT,CASSFEFTGELFF
TRBD2,many,TRBJ2-1,TRBV7-2,13,TGTGCCAGCAGCTCCGGACTAGGCAATGAGCAGTTCTTC,CASSSGLGNEQFF
TRBD2,many,TRBJ2-4,TRBV20-1,15,TGCAGTGCCGAACGCGGGGGACGGGCCAAAAACATTCAGTACTTC,CSAERGGRAKNIQYF
TRBD1,.,TRBJ1-1,TRBV5-1,12,TGCGCCAGCAGCGAGGGACAGAATGAAGCTTTCTTT,CASSEGQNEAFF
.,medium-sized,TRBJ1-5,TRBV5-1,14,TGCGCCAGCAGCCACGAGGGGCCGAATCAGCCCCAGCATTTT,CASSHEGPNQPQHF
.,many,TRBJ2-1,TRBV9,15,TGTGCCAGCAGCGTAGCAGCGGTGCGATACAATGAGCAGTTCTTC,CASSVAAVRYNEQFF
TRBD1,many,TRBJ2-1,TRBV28,14,TGTGCCAGCAGCTGGGGACAGGGGATCGATGAGCAGTTCTTC,CASSWGQGIDEQFF
.,many,TRBJ1-6,TRBV5-6,14,TGTGCCAGCAGCTTGGGCCAGAAGAATTCACCCCTCCACTTT,CASSLGQKNSPLHF
.,medium-sized,TRBJ2-1,TRBV20-1,14,TGCAGTGCTCCCCCGGACAGCTCTGTAGGGGAGCAGTTCTTC,CSAPPDSSVGEQFF
TRBD2,many,TRBJ2-1,TRBV7-2,17,TGTGCCAGCAGCTTAGGCGGGACTAGCGGGGGTTTCAATGAGCAGTTCTTC,CASSLGGTSGGFNEQFF
.,.,TRBJ2-1,TRBV20-1,12,TGCAGTGCTAGGGGGGGTACCAATGAGCAGTTCTTC,CSARGGTNEQFF
.,medium-sized,TRBJ1-3,TRBV29-1,14,TGCAGCGTTGAGGCCTTCCTCTCTGGAAACACCATATATTTT,CSVEAFLSGNTIYF
TRBD1,many,TRBJ2-5,TRBV7-7,13,TGTGCCAGCAGTTCCAGGGGGTACGGGACCCAGTACTTC,CASSSRGYGTQYF
.,medium-sized,TRBJ1-1,TRBV6-2/TRBV6-3,14,TGTGCCAGCAGACAGGGATTGGAGGACACTGAAGCTTTCTTT,CASRQGLEDTEAFF
TRBD2,many,TRBJ2-1,TRBV7-3,13,TGTGCCAGCAGCCCGGGGACTAGTTCTGAGCAGTTCTTC,CASSPGTSSEQFF
.,medium-sized,TRBJ1-1,TRBV7-9,12,TGTGCCAGCAGTGAGGCGAACACTGAAGCTTTCTTT,CASSEANTEAFF
.,many,TRBJ2-7,TRBV29-1,13,TGCAGCGTTGAAGAACGACAGGGAGGCGAGCAGTACTTC,CSVEERQGGEQYF
.,many,TRBJ1-1,TRBV4-1,13,TGCGCCAGCAGCCAAGAAGACAGAACTGAAGCTTTCTTT,CASSQEDRTEAFF
.,medium-sized,TRBJ1-6,TRBV18,13,TGTGCCAGCTCCACCGGCGGGAATTCACCCCTCCACTTT,CASSTGGNSPLHF
.,many,TRBJ1-1,TRBV12-3/TRBV12-4,13,TGTGCCAGCAGTGTCAAACGGGGCACTGAAGCTTTCTTT,CASSVKRGTEAFF
.,many,TRBJ1-5,TRBV4-3,14,TGCGCCAGCAGCCAGAGCAGGGTAAATCAGCCCCAGCATTTT,CASSQSRVNQPQHF
TRBD2,many,TRBJ2-5,TRBV6-6,14,TGTGCCAGCACCCCGGCGGGGGATTACGAGACCCAGTACTTC,CASTPAGDYETQYF
.,.,TRBJ2-2,TRBV25-1,14,TGTGCCAGCAGTGAATGGAAGGGGAACGGGGAGCTGTTTTTT,CASSEWKGNGELFF
.,medium-sized,TRBJ2-5,TRBV6-6,14,TGTGCCAGCAGTTCGGCAGGGGGAGGAGAGACCCAGTACTTC,CASSSAGGGETQYF
.,few,TRBJ2-2,TRBV20-1,12,TGCAGTGCCCCCTCCACCACCGGGGAGCTGTTTTTT,CSAPSTTGELFF
.,many,TRBJ1-6,TRBV6-1,14,TGTGCCAGCAGAGAGGATTCGTATAATTCACCCCTCCACTTT,CASREDSYNSPLHF
TRBD1,.,TRBJ2-3,TRBV30,16,TGTGCCTGGAGTGTCCCGACAGGGGGAAGGGGAGATACGCAGTATTTT,CAWSVPTGGRGDTQYF
.,.,TRBJ2-2,TRBV14,15,TGTGCCAGCAGCCAAGGGACAGCGAACACCGGGGAGCTGTTTTTT,CASSQGTANTGELFF
.,.,TRBJ2-6,TRBV4-3,15,TGCGCCAGCAGCCAAGATCACTCTGGGGCCAACGTCCTGACTTTC,CASSQDHSGANVLTF
.,many,TRBJ2-5,TRBV7-2,15,TGTGCCAGCAGCTTAGGGCTCCAGGGGGGAGAGACCCAGTACTTC,CASSLGLQGGETQYF
.,medium-sized,TRBJ2-3,TRBV19,16,TGTGCCAGTAGTATACGGACAGACACTAGCACAGATACGCAGTATTTT,CASSIRTDTSTDTQYF
.,.,TRBJ2-7,TRBV12-5,14,TGTGCTAGTGGAAGACTAGGACAGACCTACGAGCAGTACTTC,CASGRLGQTYEQYF
.,many,TRBJ2-1,TRBV6-6,12,TGTGCCAGCAGCCTGGAAAGTCACGAGCAGTTCTTC,CASSLESHEQFF
.,.,TRBJ1-1,TRBV12-5,13,TGTGCTAGTGGTCCTCTGAGGAACACTGAAGCTTTCTTT,CASGPLRNTEAFF
.,.,TRBJ2-1,TRBV14,12,TGTGCCAGCAGCCAGCCCGCGGCAACACTGTTCTTC,CASSQPAATLFF
.,many,TRBJ1-2,TRBV19,15,TGTGCCACTCCTTACCGACATATCCTATACTATGGCTACACCTTC,CATPYRHILYYGYTF
.,many,TRBJ2-1,TRBV4-3,13,TGCGCCAGCGGAAACCGGGGGGCGTATGAGCAGTTCTTC,CASGNRGAYEQFF
.,many,TRBJ2-7,TRBV10-3,14,TGTGCCATCGGAGACAGTTCATCCTCCTACGAGCAGTACTTC,CAIGDSSSSYEQYF